This T cell receptor (beta chain) was profiled in a study of blood T cell repertoires in COVID-19. Background on the study: Specimens from acute and convalescent COVID-19 originated in the United States, Italy and Spain. T cells, B-cell-depleted T cells, or PBMCs supplied cDNA or gDNA.

Only in-frame clones appear in the TCRdb table, and some are missing; sequencing was by immunoSEQ multiplex PCR. The table lists 170,000 or so clones, approximately 85% of them singletons. Participant-reported clinical history was the basis for cohort assignment. Two negative PCRs, clearance, or symptom resolution were required of recovered Cohort 3 donors. V was pared by 0 bases and J by 0 bases, with 12 bases between. The CDR3 is 18 amino acids. From germline, CDR1 is SGHDN and CDR2 FVKESK. The receptor was derived from a man in his forties who had recovered from COVID-19. Material: PBMCs or T cells enriched from blood (not recorded which). The V gene is TRBV14, the J gene TRBJ1-6, with a tentative D call TRBD1 (5 bases). CDR3 protein: CASSQEGVFSSYNSPLHF. In DNA, the CDR3 is TGTGCCAGCAGCCAAGAAGGGGTCTTCAGCTCCTATAATTCACCCCTCCACTTT.